The 18 T cell receptor beta chains reported below all come from one sample, sequenced in a study of blood T cells in healthy people across ages. With a J-beta primer mix and a sample-barcoded 5' primer, a second PCR ran about 6 to 11 cycles. TCRdb re-analysed the 5' RACE reads in MiXCR, keeping a single row per CDR3 protein. Of around 1,000,000 distinct CDR3 sequences listed, roughly two fifths are singletons. Sequencing input: blood. The source is a man younger than 35 in good health.

The chain carries TRBV20-1 and TRBJ2-1, with D possibly TRBD2 on 6 matching bases. The tail of the sequence fits TRBJ2-7 better, so the J call may be wrong. Per germline, CDR1 DFQATT and CDR2 SNEGSKA (reference sequence). The CDR3 has 19 amino acids. CDR3 bases: TGCAGTGCTCCCGCTTTTTCCGGGACTCCCCTCAGCTCCTACAATGAGCAGTACTTC. This sequence encodes CSAPAFSGTPLSSYNEQYF.

This clonotype was seen many times. CDR3 region: CSARDKRPTNYGYTF. In DNA form, the CDR3 reads TGCAGTGCTAGAGACAAGCGCCCCACTAACTATGGCTACACCTTC. The rearrangement joins TRBV20-1 to TRBJ1-2; D ambiguous. The V gene's germline CDR1 is DFQATT and CDR2 SNEGSKA (reference sequence). V dropped 0 bases and J dropped 0 bases, with 11 bases sitting between them. CDR3 size: 15 residues.

This clonotype was found a few times. The genes are TRBV29-1 and TRBJ2-1, with D perhaps TRBD2 (6 bases). The CDR3 totals 16 residues. V lost 0 bases and J 2 bases, leaving 14 bases between the germline ends. Germline CDR1 is SQVTM and CDR2 is ANQGSEA. The CDR3 loop is CSVEDLAGLPYNEQFF. Written as DNA, the CDR3 is TGCAGCGTTGAAGATCTGGCGGGGCTTCCCTACAATGAGCAGTTCTTC.

The gene calls are TRBV11-2 and TRBJ2-5; 10 bases align to TRBD2. This CDR3 has 15 amino acids. Germline lookup yields CDR1 SGHAT and CDR2 FQNNGV. Germline trimming cut 5 bases from V and 10 bases from J; bases unmatched to any gene: 13. The CDR3 loop is CASSPLGTSDSLQYF. Written as DNA, the CDR3 is TGTGCCAGCAGCCCCTTGGGGACTAGCGATTCCCTCCAGTACTTC.

This rearrangement joins TRBV4-2 to TRBJ2-3; D uncertain. Germline V gene sequence: CDR1 LGHNA, CDR2 YNFKEQ. This CDR3 has 15 residues. V shed 1 base and J shed 6 bases, with 14 bases lying between them. The CDR3 DNA reads as TGTGCCAGCAGCCAAGGTCCGACCCCCGGGGATACGCAGTATTTT. Amino acid sequence: CASSQGPTPGDTQYF.

This chain uses TRBV20-1 with TRBJ2-2; D possibly corresponds to TRBD2 (6 bases). V lost 6 bases and J 5 bases, leaving 16 bases between the germline ends. Per the germline V gene, CDR1 is DFQATT and CDR2 is SNEGSKA (reference sequence). This CDR3 region has 14 residues. The CDR3 protein is CSATPLGGTGELFF. As DNA, the CDR3 is TGCAGTGCGACGCCCCTCGGGGGAACCGGGGAGCTGTTTTTT.

The chain links TRBV4-3 to TRBJ2-3, with a weak D call TRBD2 (5 bases). The germline gives CDR1 LGHNA, CDR2 YSLEER. V dropped 0 bases and J dropped 0 bases, with 16 bases sitting between them. CDR3 length equals 18 residues. CDR3 residues: CASSQDIGSGLSTDTQYF. The CDR3 region has the DNA TGCGCCAGCAGCCAAGATATCGGCAGCGGATTAAGCACAGATACGCAGTATTTT.

V is TRBV10-3 and J is TRBJ1-2; no reliable D call. This CDR3 has 16 residues. Germline V CDR1 and CDR2: ENHRY, SYGVKD. Trimming shortened V by 6 bases and J by 0 bases, and 17 bases separated the two germline ends. The CDR3 bases are TGTGCCATCAGAGAGGAAGGGATGGAGACTAACTATGGCTACACCTTC. It translates to CAIREEGMETNYGYTF.

This clonotype was counted between two and nine times. The chain combines TRBV10-3 with TRBJ2-3; D may be TRBD1 (5 bases). V lost 9 bases and J 6 bases, leaving 13 bases between the germline ends. Germline values: CDR1 ENHRY, CDR2 SYGVKD. This CDR3 has 12 amino acids. The CDR3 DNA reads as TGTGCCATAGGGCAGGGTTCGGATACGCAGTATTTT. The encoded protein is CAIGQGSDTQYF.

J is TRBJ2-2 and V is TRBV29-1; a possible D gene is TRBD1 (5 bases). This CDR3 is 14 amino acids long. CDR1 is SQVTM, CDR2 ANQGSEA, per germline. With 5 bases removed from V and 6 bases from J, the gap between germline ends came to 16 bases. CDR3 in DNA: TGCAGCGTTTACCCAGGACACCTCTCCGGGGAGCTGTTTTTT. Translation gives CSVYPGHLSGELFF.

This clonotype appeared a few times. The chain employs TRBV6-1 and TRBJ1-2; 7 bases match TRBD1. The junction had 6 bases not matched to a gene; V was cut back by 6 bases and J by 5 bases. Germline CDR1 MNHNS, CDR2 SASEGT. The CDR3 has 13 amino acids. For the CDR3, the DNA is TGTGCCAGCAGGGAGGGGGCGATATATGGCTACACCTTC. Its protein is CASREGAIYGYTF.

This clonotype came up a few times. One base away lies a much larger clone, so this may be a sequencing read error. The gene calls are TRBV20-1 and TRBJ2-7; D is uncertain. This CDR3 has 11 amino acids. Germline V CDR1 and CDR2: DFQATT, SNEGSKA (reference sequence). The CDR3 DNA reads TGCAGTGCTAGAGGCGTCTACGGGCAGTACTTC. It yields the protein CSARGVYGQYF.

This clonotype was counted between two and nine times. The V and J genes are TRBV4-3 and TRBJ2-3; the match to TRBD2 covers 8 bases. Germline lookup yields CDR1 LGHNA and CDR2 YSLEER. Unmatched junction bases numbered 4, after V lost 1 base and J lost 4 bases. This CDR3 has 15 amino acids. The CDR3 nucleotides are TGCGCCAGCAGCCAAGCAGCGGGGGAACCAGATACGCAGTATTTT. Its protein is CASSQAAGEPDTQYF.

Points on this clonotype: A read error may account for a junction end that differs from germline. The V gene is TRBV12-3 or TRBV12-4, the J gene TRBJ2-1; no firm D call. The CDR3 has 12 amino acids. The chain's CDR3 is CASRASDNKQFF. Written as DNA, the CDR3 is TGTGCCAGCAGAGCGTCTGACAATAAGCAGTTCTTC.

J is TRBJ2-3 and V is TRBV3-1, with a possible D match to TRBD1 (6 bases). CDR1 LGHDT and CDR2 YNNKEL come from the germline V gene (reference sequence). The CDR3 spans 14 residues. Trimming cost V 3 bases and J 8 bases, with 15 bases left between them. The CDR3 protein is CASSQDSETTTQYF. The CDR3 nucleotides are TGTGCCAGCAGCCAGGACAGCGAAACTACTACGCAGTATTTT.

This clonotype was observed many times. This rearrangement joins TRBV20-1 to TRBJ1-5; D is ambiguous. In germline, CDR1 is DFQATT, CDR2 SNEGSKA (reference sequence). The length of the CDR3 is 13 residues. V was trimmed by 4 bases and J by 5 bases, leaving 12 bases between them. The DNA of the CDR3 is TGCAGTGCTATATCGACCGGAGATCAGCCCCAGCATTTT. As protein: CSAISTGDQPQHF.

As for this clonotype: An end of the junction differs from the germline gene, which may be a read error. The chain joins TRBV30 to TRBJ2-7; possibly TRBD2 for D (5 bases). The germline V gene encodes CDR1 GTSNPN and CDR2 SVGIG (reference sequence). The CDR3 runs to 11 residues. The CDR3 DNA follows: TGTGCCGGGAGTGCTCGATACGAGCAGTACTTC. This codes for CAGSARYEQYF.

J is TRBJ1-2 and V is TRBV19; a possible D gene is TRBD1 (6 bases). Trimming shortened V by 7 bases and J by 4 bases, and 22 bases separated the two germline ends. This CDR3 is built from 16 residues. The germline gives CDR1 LNHDA, CDR2 SQIVND (reference sequence). The CDR3, as DNA: TGTGCCAGTACCCCCTCGGACAGCAACCTTGCCTATGGCTACACCTTC. This codes for CASTPSDSNLAYGYTF.